Presented here are 5 T cell receptor beta chains from one specimen sequenced in a study of blood T cell repertoires in COVID-19. TCRdb's copy holds only in-frame clones and misses some; the assay was immunoSEQ multiplex PCR. The data contain fewer than 400,000 clones, 90% of them singletons. The sequenced sample consisted of PBMCs or T cells enriched from blood (not recorded which). All receptors come from a woman under 40 who had been exposed to COVID-19.

The CDR3 DNA reads as TGTGCCAGCAGCCCAGGGGTGGAAGAGACCCAGTACTTC. Protein: CASSPGVEETQYF. The chain carries TRBV5-6 and TRBJ2-5, with a possible D match to TRBD1 (6 bases). The CDR3 runs to 13 residues. The germline V and J ends were trimmed by 4 bases and 3 bases, with 10 bases remaining between them. Germline loops: CDR1 SGHDT, CDR2 YYEEEE.

This chain connects TRBV19 to TRBJ2-6, with D possibly TRBD1 on 5 matching bases. Trimming removed 5 bases at V and 2 bases at J, with 10 bases between. The germline gives CDR1 LNHDA, CDR2 SQIVND (reference sequence). The CDR3 loop spans 15 amino acids. The CDR3 spells CASSAQGTGANVLTF. CDR3 coding DNA: TGTGCCAGTAGTGCCCAGGGTACTGGGGCCAACGTCCTGACTTTC.

The chain employs TRBV3-1 (or the pseudogene TRBV3-2) and TRBJ2-1; 11 bases match TRBD1. The CDR3 totals 14 residues. V shed 5 bases and J 8 bases; nucleotides not matched to a gene: 5. The V gene's germline CDR1 is LGHDT and CDR2 YNNKEL (reference sequence). The CDR3 DNA reads TGTGCCAGCAGCTCCGGACAGGGGGCGTATGAGCAGTTCTTC. It codes for CASSSGQGAYEQFF.

The rearrangement uses TRBV5-6 and TRBJ2-7; maybe TRBD2 (5 bases). V was cut by 0 bases and J by 3 bases, with 10 bases left in between. Germline assignment: CDR1 SGHDT and CDR2 YYEEEE. The CDR3 loop spans 14 amino acids. CDR3: CASSLGGVIYEQYF. The CDR3 DNA reads TGTGCCAGCAGCTTGGGGGGAGTTATCTACGAGCAGTACTTC.

The chain joins TRBV3-1 (or the pseudogene TRBV3-2) to TRBJ1-6, with D tentatively TRBD1 (6 bases). This CDR3 comprises 15 residues. Germline V gives CDR1 LGHDT, CDR2 YNNKEL (reference sequence). The germline V and J ends were trimmed by 5 bases and 9 bases, with 17 bases remaining between them. The CDR3 spells CASSKWTASSSPLHF. The CDR3 DNA reads TGTGCCAGCAGCAAATGGACAGCCTCGAGTTCACCCCTCCACTTT.